This entry is about one TCR beta chain. This table comes from immunoSEQ multiplex PCR, and its TCRdb copy is limited to in-frame clones, with some not included. This table has about 36,000 clones, approximately 69% appearing once. This CDR3 has 12 amino acids. The V gene lost 5 bases and the J gene lost 1 base, with 4 bases spanning the gap. The data stem from a study of blood T cell repertoires in COVID-19. Seattle participants joined during active infection and were tracked over time. V and J are TRBV12-3 or TRBV12-4 and TRBJ2-3; no clear D. The source material was peripheral blood. This TCR derives from a man between 65 and 85 years old with COVID-19, enrolled during active disease. The DNA for the CDR3 is TGTGCCAGCAGTCGCGGCACAGATACGCAGTATTTT. Amino acids: CASSRGTDTQYF.